This paragraph covers one TCR beta chain sequence. These data originate in a study of shared clonotypes between healthy human individuals. Germline CDR1 SGHKS, CDR2 YYEKEE (reference sequence). The CDR3 extends over 15 amino acids. J lost 5 bases, V lost 2 bases, and 6 bases had no gene match. Repertoires were generated with immunoSEQ multiplex PCR, while TCRdb's copy carries only in-frame clones and drops some. This sample has a few million clones, with around 90% found just once. The chain joins TRBV5-5 to TRBJ1-5; 8 bases match TRBD1. This sequence was found in a young man in good health. Some clones in this sample may be carry-over from other donors' samples. Sequenced input: naive CD4+ T cells from PBMCs. Documented subset: CD45RA+ positively selected. CDR3 region: CASSLGQGRDQPQHF. The CDR3 DNA sequence: TGTGCCAGCAGCTTAGGACAGGGTCGCGATCAGCCCCAGCATTTT. The variable domain in full, completed from reference TRBV5-5 and TRBJ1-5, reads DAGVTQSPTHLIKTRGQQVTLRCSPISGHKSVSWYQQVLGQGPQFIFQYYEKEERGRGNFPDRFSARQFPNYSSELNVNALLLGDSALYLCASSLGQGRDQPQHFGDGTRLSIL.